The 11 T cell receptor beta chains below were found in one sample sequenced in a study of molecular identifiers for immune sequencing clone quantification. TCRdb redid the calling of the PCR reads with MiXCR, one entry per CDR3 protein. The table has nearly 55,000 distinct CDR3 sequences, roughly 38% seen once. The sequenced sample was naive CD8+ T cells from blood, with Jurkat cell RNA spiked in. Subset meaning: FACS-sorted CD8+CD4-CCR7+CD45RA+ naive T cells. The receptors derive from a human donor in good health. Some libraries in this study had Jurkat cell RNA spiked in.

This clonotype came up many times. The chain joins TRBV6-5 to TRBJ2-3; weak D call: TRBD2 (6 bases). The V gene lost 6 bases and the J gene lost 4 bases, with 17 bases spanning the gap. The CDR3 is made up of 15 amino acids. Germline CDR1 and CDR2: MNHEY and SVGAGI. The CDR3 DNA is TGTGCCAGCAGGGGATGGGAGGTCGGGGCAGATACGCAGTATTTT. Protein: CASRGWEVGADTQYF.

The chain combines TRBV19 with TRBJ1-5; 7 nucleotides line up with TRBD1. V was pared by 7 bases and J by 5 bases, with 11 bases of the junction left unmatched. The CDR3 is 15 amino acids. Germline V gene lookup returns CDR1 LNHDA and CDR2 SQIVND (reference sequence). DNA for the CDR3: TGTGCCAGTACCTGGAAGGGACAGAGTTATCAGCCCCAGCATTTT. Protein: CASTWKGQSYQPQHF.

There are a few counts of this clonotype. The chain combines TRBV6-2 or TRBV6-3 with TRBJ2-3; 7 positions match TRBD1. The CDR3 totals 17 residues. Germline V gene sequence: CDR1 MNHEY, CDR2 SVGEGT. V was clipped by 6 bases and J by 1 base; unmatched bases: 13. The chain's CDR3 is CASSTGTAPRGTDTQYF. In DNA form, the CDR3 reads TGTGCCAGCAGCACAGGGACAGCCCCACGGGGCACAGATACGCAGTATTTT.

This clonotype has more than one count but fewer than ten. This chain joins TRBV5-4 and TRBJ2-3; D gene ambiguous. V lost 0 bases and J 2 bases, leaving 4 bases between the germline ends. Germline CDR1 reads SGHNT; CDR2 reads YYREEE (reference sequence). The CDR3 consists of 13 residues. CDR3 residues: CASSLGHTDTQYF. CDR3 sequence (DNA): TGTGCCAGCAGCTTGGGCCACACAGATACGCAGTATTTT.

Details on this clonotype: A much larger clone lies one base from this, so it may be a read error. The chain links TRBV6-5 to TRBJ1-5; perhaps TRBD1 as D (5 bases). Per germline, CDR1 MNHEY and CDR2 SVGAGI. This CDR3 contains 17 residues. CDR3 loop: CASSLKFWGYSNLPQHF. In nucleotides, the CDR3 is TGTGCCAGCAGTCTCAAATTCTGGGGGTATAGCAATCTGCCCCAGCATTTT.

This clonotype was counted only a few times. This chain links TRBV18 with TRBJ2-7, with 7 bases that match TRBD1. From germline, CDR1 is KGHSH and CDR2 LQKENI. CDR3 size: 15 residues. With V trimmed by 0 bases and J by 1 base, 3 bases remained unmatched. CDR3 loop: CASSPPDRPSYEQYF. The CDR3, as DNA: TGTGCCAGCTCACCACCGGACAGGCCTTCCTACGAGCAGTACTTC. The full variable domain, in which reference TRBV18 and TRBJ2-7 provide the parts outside the CDR3, is NAGVMQNPRHLVRRRGQEARLRCSPMKGHSHVYWYRQLPEEGLKFMVYLQKENIIDESGMPKERFSAEFPKEGPSILRIQQVVRGDSAAYFCASSPPDRPSYEQYFGPGTRLTVT.

Details on this clonotype: This sequence may be a read error, since a much larger clone differs from it by one base. In DNA, the CDR3 is TGTGCCAGCGGCTTTACCCACTACGAGCAGTACTTC. Translation: CASGFTHYEQYF. This chain links TRBV7-2 with TRBJ2-7, with unresolved D. The CDR3 covers 12 residues. Germline V CDR1 and CDR2: SGHTA, FQGNSA.

This clonotype has just a few counts. The chain carries TRBV12-3 or TRBV12-4 and TRBJ1-5; D gene ambiguous. The length of the CDR3 is 14 residues. V gave up 7 bases and J gave up 0 bases, with 10 bases separating them. CDR3 protein: CASTGRDSNQPQHF. The CDR3 DNA reads as TGTGCCAGCACCGGAAGAGATAGCAATCAGCCCCAGCATTTT.

This clonotype was seen at least ten times. The chain employs TRBV5-4 and TRBJ1-1; D is possibly TRBD1 (6 bases). Germline CDR1 and CDR2: SGHNT and YYREEE (reference sequence). Trimming shortened V by 4 bases and J by 4 bases, and 14 bases separated the two germline ends. This CDR3 has 14 amino acids. DNA of the CDR3: TGTGCCAGCAGCCCGGGGGGGGCTGGCACTGAAGCTTTCTTT. It codes for CASSPGGAGTEAFF.

The CDR3 loop reads CASSRDRLGQETQYF. Written as DNA, the CDR3 is TGTGCCAGCAGCCGGGACCGACTAGGCCAAGAGACCCAGTACTTC. The chain recombines TRBV6-2 or TRBV6-3 with TRBJ2-5; perhaps TRBD2 as D (6 bases). Germline V gene sequence: CDR1 MNHEY, CDR2 SVGEGT. The CDR3 totals 15 residues. With 6 bases removed from V and 1 base from J, the gap between germline ends came to 15 bases.

With regard to this clonotype: Without the conserved terminal phenylalanine or tryptophan, this CDR3 likely stems from a read error. The V call is TRBV7-8, the J call TRBJ2-7; D unclear. CDR1 and CDR2 from the germline V gene are SGHVS and FQNEAQ. The CDR3 has 14 amino acids. V was trimmed by 5 bases and J by 5 bases, leaving 16 bases between them. Here the CDR3 DNA reads TGTGCCAGCAGCCCTTCTGGCCGAACCGACGAGCAGTACCTC. Residues: CASSPSGRTDEQYL.